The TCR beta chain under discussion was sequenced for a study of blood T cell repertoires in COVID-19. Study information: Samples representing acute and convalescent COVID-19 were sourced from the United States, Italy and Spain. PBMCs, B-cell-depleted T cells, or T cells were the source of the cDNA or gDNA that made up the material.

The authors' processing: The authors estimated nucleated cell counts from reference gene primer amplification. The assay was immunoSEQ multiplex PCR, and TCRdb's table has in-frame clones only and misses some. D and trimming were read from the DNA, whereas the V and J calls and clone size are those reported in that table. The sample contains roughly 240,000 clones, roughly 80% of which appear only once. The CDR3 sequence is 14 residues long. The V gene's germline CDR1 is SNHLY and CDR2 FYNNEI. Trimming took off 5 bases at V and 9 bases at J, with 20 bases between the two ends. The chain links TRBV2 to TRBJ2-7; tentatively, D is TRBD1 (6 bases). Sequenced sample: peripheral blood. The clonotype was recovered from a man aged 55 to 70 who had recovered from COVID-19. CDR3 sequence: CASSPDRFSLWQYF. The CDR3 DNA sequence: TGTGCCAGCAGTCCAGACAGGTTCAGCCTCTGGCAGTACTTC.